One and the same sample provided the 31 T cell receptor beta chains below, sequenced in a study of blood T cells in healthy people across ages. A second PCR, run for roughly 7 to 12 cycles, used a sample-barcoded 5' primer plus a J-beta primer mix. TCRdb re-called the 5' RACE reads with MiXCR, one entry per CDR3 protein. Found here are roughly 800,000 distinct CDR3 sequences, 40% to 65% of them singletons; the top ten hold around 41%. What was sequenced was blood. All receptors derive from a man aged 80 or over in good health.

This chain uses TRBV29-1 with TRBJ1-1; D is unclear. This CDR3 has 10 residues. Trimming took off 4 bases at V and 10 bases at J, with 10 bases between the two ends. The V gene's germline CDR1 is SQVTM and CDR2 ANQGSEA. CDR3 amino acids: CSVVEGGAFF. In DNA, the CDR3 is TGCAGCGTTGTTGAGGGTGGAGCTTTCTTT.

This clonotype was picked up a small number of times. The genes are TRBV2 and TRBJ2-7, with 9 bases fitting TRBD1. V dropped 3 bases and J dropped 0; count of bases not matched to a gene: 3. The germline gives CDR1 SNHLY, CDR2 FYNNEI. This CDR3 comprises 15 residues. In DNA form, the CDR3 reads TGTGCCAGCAGTGAGTGGGGACAGGGCTCCTACGAGCAGTACTTC. Protein: CASSEWGQGSYEQYF.

The DNA of the CDR3 is TGTGCCAGCAGCCGGGACATAGGACTCTCGCACAGATACGCGTATTTT. Its protein is CASSRDIGLSHRYAYF. J is TRBJ2-3 and V is TRBV21-1; TRBD1 was called by the table and not checked on the DNA. TRBV21-1 corresponds to a pseudogene. This CDR3 has 16 residues.

The rearrangement uses TRBV4-2 and TRBJ2-7, with 9 bases aligning to TRBD2. The CDR3 consists of 17 residues. V trimming: 4 bases; J trimming: 0 bases; junction bases outside the gene matches: 10. Germline CDR1 is LGHNA and CDR2 is YNFKEQ. CDR3: CASSPIGIAGDSYEQYF. The DNA for the CDR3 is TGTGCCAGCAGCCCGATTGGGATAGCGGGGGACTCCTACGAGCAGTACTTC.

In the case of this clonotype: This sequence may be a read error, since a much larger clone differs from it by one base. The CDR3 DNA sequence: TGTGCCAGCAGTGAAGTTCGTAGCGGGAGCTCAGGAGAGACCCAGTACTTC. Its translation is CASSEVRSGSSGETQYF. The V gene is TRBV2, the J gene TRBJ2-7; 9 positions agree with TRBD2. The DNA end lines up better with TRBJ2-5; the J call may be wrong. The CDR3 covers 17 residues. From germline, CDR1 is SNHLY and CDR2 FYNNEI.

The V call is TRBV7-9, the J call TRBJ2-7, with 13 bases fitting TRBD2. Germline trimming cut 2 bases from V and 6 bases from J; bases unmatched to any gene: 7. CDR3 size: 16 residues. CDR1 and CDR2 from the germline V gene are SEHNR and FQNEAQ (reference sequence). CDR3 bases: TGTGCCAGCAGCTTATCCGGACTAGCGGGAGAGAGCGAGCAGTACTTC. Translation gives CASSLSGLAGESEQYF.

The chain combines TRBV7-2 with TRBJ1-1, with a tentative D call TRBD1 (5 bases). Germline V gives CDR1 SGHTA, CDR2 FQGNSA. The CDR3 covers 15 residues. V lost 5 bases and J 1 base, leaving 14 bases between the germline ends. The CDR3 region is CASSPDGAANTEAFF. The CDR3, as DNA: TGTGCCAGCAGCCCGGATGGGGCGGCGAACACTGAAGCTTTCTTT.

The genes are TRBV18 and TRBJ1-1; D may be TRBD1 (5 bases). V was shortened by 4 bases and J by 0 bases, with 18 bases between the two germline ends. Germline CDR1 reads KGHSH; CDR2 reads LQKENI. This CDR3 comprises 17 residues. In nucleotides, the CDR3 is TGTGCCAGCTCACTCATAACCGGTGGGGGTATGAACACTGAAGCTTTCTTT. This codes for CASSLITGGGMNTEAFF.

The chain uses TRBV20-1 and TRBJ2-1; TRBD2 matches 10 bases. The J segment lost 3 bases and the V segment lost 1 base, leaving 3 bases of the junction unmatched. Germline lookup yields CDR1 DFQATT and CDR2 SNEGSKA (reference sequence). The CDR3 runs 15 residues. The CDR3 DNA reads TGCAGTGCTAGAGGCGGACTAGCGGTCTACAATGAGCAGTTCTTC. Translating gives CSARGGLAVYNEQFF.

The chain combines TRBV20-1 with TRBJ2-1, with 12 bases matching TRBD2. Looked up from germline, CDR1 is DFQATT and CDR2 is SNEGSKA (reference sequence). The CDR3 covers 15 residues. The V gene end was trimmed by 2 bases and the J gene end by 6 bases; junction bases not matched to a gene: 5. For the CDR3, the DNA is TGCAGTGCTAGACGCCCGGGACTAGCGGGCAATGAGCAGTTCTTC. This translates into CSARRPGLAGNEQFF.

This chain connects TRBV20-1 to TRBJ2-7, with D perhaps assigned TRBD1 or TRBD2 (6 bases each). V was pared by 0 bases and J by 0 bases, with 12 bases between. CDR1 is DFQATT and CDR2 is SNEGSKA in the germline V gene (reference sequence). This CDR3 is built from 15 residues. The CDR3 spells CSARDRGGSSYEQYF. The DNA of the CDR3 is TGCAGTGCTAGAGATCGAGGGGGGAGCTCCTACGAGCAGTACTTC.

The rearrangement uses TRBV5-1 and TRBJ1-1, with D hard to call. Germline lookup yields CDR1 SGHRS and CDR2 YFSETQ. V was clipped by 4 bases and J by 3 bases, with 16 bases between them. The CDR3 runs 15 residues. CDR3 residues: CASSPSGIGDTEAFF. The CDR3 coding sequence is TGCGCCAGCAGCCCCTCAGGCATTGGGGACACTGAAGCTTTCTTT.

This rearrangement joins TRBV6-1 to TRBJ2-2; D gene ambiguous. CDR3 length: 13 amino acids. Germline CDR1 reads MNHNS; CDR2 reads SASEGT. Trimming pared 4 bases from V and 7 bases from J, leaving 10 bases between. For the CDR3, the DNA is TGTGCCAGCAGTGGTCACAGAATCGGGGAGCTGTTTTTT. As protein: CASSGHRIGELFF.

The chain has TRBV7-9 and TRBJ2-2; 10 bases align to TRBD2. The CDR3 extends over 19 amino acids. V lost 4 bases and J lost 4; bases outside the gene matches: 15. Germline-derived CDR1 and CDR2 are SEHNR and FQNEAQ (reference sequence). The CDR3 DNA sequence: TGTGCCAGCAGCTCGAGAACCGAGGCTAGCGGGAGCTCCACCGGGGAGCTGTTTTTT. This codes for CASSSRTEASGSSTGELFF.

The chain links TRBV28 to TRBJ2-1, with 8 bases aligning to TRBD2. The J call may be wrong; the DNA end is better matched by TRBJ2-7. This CDR3 is built from 12 residues. Germline values: CDR1 MDHEN, CDR2 SYDVKM. As DNA, the CDR3 is TGTGCCAGTAGCGGGGAGTACAATGAGCAGTACTTC. Translation: CASSGEYNEQYF.

The chain joins TRBV3-1 to TRBJ1-2; 10 bases map to TRBD1. The CDR3 has 13 residues. The V gene end was trimmed by 5 bases and the J gene end by 8 bases; junction bases not matched to a gene: 5. Per germline, CDR1 LGHDT and CDR2 YNNKEL (reference sequence). CDR3: CASSERDRGGYTF. The CDR3 DNA follows: TGTGCCAGCAGCGAACGGGACAGGGGCGGCTACACCTTC.

This clonotype has more than one count but fewer than ten. V usage is TRBV13 and J usage is TRBJ2-4, with 11 bases aligning to TRBD1. The better agreement between TRBJ2-7 and the DNA end casts doubt on the J call. From germline, CDR1 is PRHDT and CDR2 FYEKMQ (reference sequence). The CDR3 runs to 15 residues. CDR3 sequence: CASSSRTGGYGEQYF. As DNA, the CDR3 is TGTGCCAGCAGCTCTAGGACAGGGGGCTATGGCGAGCAGTACTTC.

Worth noting for this clonotype: One end of the junction varies from germline; a read error may be responsible. The V call is TRBV29-1, the J call TRBJ2-7; 8 bases align to TRBD1. The CDR3 length is 12 residues. CDR1 and CDR2 (germline): SQVTM, ANQGSEA. The CDR3 protein is CCVLTGGGIQYF. DNA for the CDR3: TGCTGCGTTCTCACAGGGGGAGGAATTCAGTACTTC.

The chain employs TRBV7-9 and TRBJ1-1, with 8 positions matching TRBD1. The CDR3 consists of 13 residues. With 10 bases clipped from V and 4 bases from J, the junction kept 8 bases outside the gene matches. Germline assignment: CDR1 SEHNR and CDR2 FQNEAQ (reference sequence). CDR3 sequence (DNA): TGTGCCACGGGGGACAGGATGCCCACTGAAGCTTTCTTT. It codes for CATGDRMPTEAFF.

In this sample, this clonotype turned up a few times. The CDR3, as DNA: TGCAGCGTTGAAGATCCGGGGCTTCCTGAAGCTTTCTTT. Amino acids: CSVEDPGLPEAFF. The chain combines TRBV29-1 with TRBJ1-1; TRBD1 might be the D (5 bases). The V gene lost 0 bases and the J gene lost 6 bases, with 11 bases spanning the gap. The V gene's germline CDR1 is SQVTM and CDR2 ANQGSEA. This CDR3 spans 13 amino acids.

This clonotype was counted once. The rearrangement links TRBV29-1 to TRBJ2-7; TRBD2 agrees at 8 bases. V gave up 6 bases and J gave up 7 bases; unmatched junction bases: 20. From germline, CDR1 is SQVTM and CDR2 ANQGSEA. The CDR3 covers 16 residues. CDR3 nucleotide sequence: TGCAGCGTCGTATTAAGCGGGAGAGGTTCGATCAATGAGCAGTACTTC. Translation gives CSVVLSGRGSINEQYF.

This clonotype was observed a handful of times. The J gene is TRBJ1-5, the V gene TRBV12-3 or TRBV12-4; 8 bases agree with TRBD1. CDR3 length: 18 amino acids. Trimming took 4 bases from V and 1 from J; bases not matched to a gene: 12. The CDR3 protein is CASSSRTGLGTSNQPQHF. The CDR3 DNA is TGTGCCAGCAGTTCCCGGACAGGGTTGGGGACGAGCAATCAGCCCCAGCATTTT.

This clonotype showed up just a few times. V gene TRBV29-1 combines with J gene TRBJ2-5, with D possibly being TRBD2 (5 bases). Trimming took off 6 bases at V and 13 bases at J, with 18 bases between the two ends. This CDR3 has 11 residues. Germline lookup yields CDR1 SQVTM and CDR2 ANQGSEA. DNA for the CDR3: TGCAGCGTAGCCGAAGAGGTCGGGATGTACTTC. It translates to CSVAEEVGMYF.

This chain uses TRBV2 with TRBJ2-7, with D perhaps TRBD1 (5 bases). The CDR3 runs 14 residues. Looked up from germline, CDR1 is SNHLY and CDR2 is FYNNEI. The V end lost 7 bases, the J end lost 0 bases, and 13 bases lay between the germline ends. CDR3 sequence reads: CASTWTKSSYEQYF. CDR3 bases: TGTGCCAGCACCTGGACAAAAAGCTCCTACGAGCAGTACTTC.

This clonotype came up a few times. The V gene is TRBV20-1, the J gene TRBJ1-2, with a tentative D call TRBD1 (5 bases). Germline CDR1 and CDR2: DFQATT and SNEGSKA (reference sequence). CDR3 size: 14 residues. Between the trimmed V and J ends, which lost 3 bases and 1 base, there was a span of 12 bases. DNA of the CDR3: TGCAGTGCTAGTAGGGACGGTGGTAACTATGGCTACACCTTC. It specifies CSASRDGGNYGYTF.

This clonotype has a handful of counts. This chain joins TRBV7-9 and TRBJ2-7; 8 positions agree with TRBD1. The CDR3 has 16 amino acids. Germline CDR1 is SEHNR and CDR2 is FQNEAQ (reference sequence). V gave up 0 bases and J gave up 2 bases; unmatched junction bases: 6. The CDR3 nucleotides read TGTGCCAGCAGCTTAGCGGTGGGACAGGTCGCCTACGAGCAGTACTTC. The encoded protein is CASSLAVGQVAYEQYF. Full variable domain (missing parts from reference TRBV7-9 and TRBJ2-7): DTGVSQNPRHKITKRGQNVTFRCDPISEHNRLYWYRQTLGQGPEFLTYFQNEAQLEKSRLLSDRFSAERPKGSFSTLEIQRTEQGDSAMYLCASSLAVGQVAYEQYFGPGTRLTVT.

Remarks on this clonotype: Since the CDR3 does not end with the conserved phenylalanine or tryptophan, this likely comes from a read error. V usage is TRBV2 and J usage is TRBJ2-1; TRBD2 aligns across 7 bases. Germline V gene lookup returns CDR1 SNHLY and CDR2 FYNNEI. This CDR3 is 13 amino acids long. The ends lost 0 bases at V and 13 bases at J; junction bases unmatched: 6. The CDR3 loop is CASSEALAGAQFL. The CDR3 nucleotides are TGTGCCAGCAGTGAAGCGCTTGCGGGAGCTCAGTTCTTA.

This clonotype was seen a few times. The chain couples TRBV29-1 to TRBJ2-1; 7 nucleotides agree with TRBD2. The V gene's germline CDR1 is SQVTM and CDR2 ANQGSEA. This CDR3 region has 14 residues. V was clipped by 7 bases and J by 8 bases; unmatched bases: 14. The chain's CDR3 is CSGQLAPVLYEQFF. CDR3 DNA: TGCAGCGGTCAACTAGCGCCCGTACTGTATGAGCAGTTCTTC.

The chain uses TRBV20-1 and TRBJ2-1, with D possibly being TRBD1 or TRBD2 (7 bases each). Trimming removed 5 bases at V and 6 bases at J, with 17 bases between. Germline values: CDR1 DFQATT, CDR2 SNEGSKA (reference sequence). This CDR3 region has 14 residues. DNA of the CDR3: TGCAGTGCTGGGGGGGACAGCGCTTTCAATGAGCAGTTCTTC. It specifies CSAGGDSAFNEQFF.

This clonotype was seen more than once but under ten times. The CDR3, as DNA: TGTGCCAGCAGCTCATGGAAATACGAGCAGTACTTC. Protein: CASSSWKYEQYF. V is TRBV7-2 and J is TRBJ2-5; D call uncertain. The J call is doubtful: the DNA matches TRBJ2-7 better. Germline CDR1 reads SGHTA; CDR2 reads FQGNSA. The CDR3 sequence is 12 residues long.

The genes are TRBV28 and TRBJ2-7; 7 positions match TRBD1. TRBJ2-4 matches the DNA end more closely, so the J call is doubtful. The V gene's germline CDR1 is MDHEN and CDR2 SYDVKM. There are 14 residues in the CDR3. The CDR3 is CASMSGGAPNIQYF. In nucleotides, the CDR3 is TGTGCCAGCATGTCAGGGGGTGCACCTAACATTCAGTACTTC.